Following are 27 T cell receptor beta chains from one sample sequenced in a study of T cells after yellow fever vaccination. TCRdb reprocessed the 5' RACE reads with MiXCR, giving one entry per CDR3 protein. The table lists about 130,000 distinct CDR3 sequences, 7.4% of them singletons. Here the sequenced sample was CD4+ T cells sorted from PBMCs, taken approximately 11 days after the first yellow fever vaccination. All receptors come from a man younger than 35 who received the YFV17D yellow fever vaccine.

This clonotype has ten or more counts. V and J are TRBV4-3 and TRBJ1-6; D not certain. In germline, CDR1 is LGHNA, CDR2 YSLEER. V lost 0 bases and J lost 0, with 9 bases in between. This CDR3 has 17 amino acids. The CDR3 DNA is TGCGCCAGCAGCCAAGATCTGTGGAGCTCCTATAATTCACCCCTCCACTTT. Its translation: CASSQDLWSSYNSPLHF.

This clonotype was found many times. The rearrangement links TRBV5-1 to TRBJ1-1; 8 bases match TRBD1. Germline V gene sequence: CDR1 SGHRS, CDR2 YFSETQ. CDR3 length: 14 residues. V shed 4 bases and J 3 bases; nucleotides not matched to a gene: 5. CDR3 nucleotide sequence: TGCGCCAGCAGCGTACAGGGGGGTGACACTGAAGCTTTCTTT. It encodes CASSVQGGDTEAFF.

The table lists this clonotype with many counts. This chain links TRBV5-1 with TRBJ1-4, with unresolved D. Trimming pared 0 bases from V and 7 bases from J, leaving 10 bases between. The V gene's germline CDR1 is SGHRS and CDR2 YFSETQ. The CDR3 runs to 14 residues. CDR3 sequence reads: CASSLGMTGEKLFF. The CDR3 DNA is TGCGCCAGCAGCTTGGGGATGACTGGTGAAAAACTGTTTTTT.

Remarks on this clonotype: A clone one base away is much larger, so this may be a read error. V usage is TRBV29-1 and J usage is TRBJ1-2; D may be TRBD1 (6 bases). Germline loops: CDR1 SQVTM, CDR2 ANQGSEA. The CDR3 sequence is 16 residues long. V was trimmed by 4 bases and J by 4 bases, leaving 22 bases between them. The chain's CDR3 is CSVATSQWGAPYGYTF. The CDR3 DNA reads TGCAGCGTTGCTACATCGCAATGGGGGGCCCCCTATGGCTACACCTTC.

In this sample, this clonotype turned up many times. The chain has TRBV28 and TRBJ1-1, with D hard to call. Trimming removed 3 bases from V and 0 bases from J, with 17 bases in between. Germline V gives CDR1 MDHEN, CDR2 SYDVKM. CDR3 length equals 17 residues. The CDR3 DNA is TGTGCCAGCAGTTTCGACCTAGCCACGTTGATGAACACTGAAGCTTTCTTT. This sequence encodes CASSFDLATLMNTEAFF.

This clonotype was recorded at least ten times. This chain joins TRBV18 and TRBJ1-2; TRBD1 matches 9 bases. The CDR3 totals 16 residues. The V gene's germline CDR1 is KGHSH and CDR2 LQKENI. The V segment lost 0 bases and the J segment 2 bases; nucleotides outside the gene matches: 4. As DNA, the CDR3 is TGTGCCAGCTCACCACCGACGGGACAGGGAAACTATGGCTACACCTTC. Protein: CASSPPTGQGNYGYTF.

This clonotype showed up many times. The chain combines TRBV5-1 with TRBJ2-5; 10 bases match TRBD1. The CDR3 totals 13 residues. Trimming took 5 bases from V and 4 from J; bases not matched to a gene: 2. Germline values: CDR1 SGHRS, CDR2 YFSETQ. The CDR3 is CASRRDRGETQYF. The CDR3 DNA reads TGCGCCAGCAGACGGGACAGGGGAGAGACCCAGTACTTC.

Many counts were recorded for this clonotype. The chain couples TRBV20-1 to TRBJ2-5; weak D call: TRBD1 (6 bases). Germline CDR1 and CDR2: DFQATT and SNEGSKA (reference sequence). The CDR3 covers 13 residues. Trimming took 6 bases from V and 1 from J, leaving 12 bases between them. The CDR3 here is CSAPGTSQETQYF. CDR3 nucleotide sequence: TGCAGTGCCCCCGGGACAAGCCAAGAGACCCAGTACTTC.

Ten or more counts support this clonotype. The chain recombines TRBV12-3 or TRBV12-4 with TRBJ2-1; D possibly matches TRBD1 or TRBD2 (6 bases each). Trimming left V 3 bases short and J 7 bases short, with 13 bases between. This CDR3 spans 14 amino acids. This CDR3 is CASSFGGGLNEQFF. CDR3 DNA: TGTGCCAGCAGTTTTGGAGGGGGGTTGAATGAGCAGTTCTTC.

This clonotype showed up many times. The chain has TRBV9 and TRBJ2-1; 7 nucleotides match TRBD2. In germline, CDR1 is SGDLS, CDR2 YYNGEE. The CDR3 runs 16 residues. The junction had 14 bases not matched to a gene; V was cut back by 4 bases and J by 7 bases. The CDR3: CASSKWLAELRNEQFF. CDR3 DNA: TGTGCCAGCAGCAAATGGCTAGCGGAACTTAGGAATGAGCAGTTCTTC.

This clonotype was counted at least ten times. This chain connects TRBV7-2 to TRBJ1-1; 7 bases align to TRBD1. Germline trimming cut 5 bases from V and 1 base from J; bases unmatched to any gene: 7. The germline gives CDR1 SGHTA, CDR2 FQGNSA. The CDR3 totals 15 residues. In nucleotides, the CDR3 is TGTGCCAGCAGCCCAAAGACAGGGTGGAACACTGAAGCTTTCTTT. Residues: CASSPKTGWNTEAFF.

This clonotype was seen many times. The chain is built from TRBV6-2 or TRBV6-3 and TRBJ2-1; TRBD2 aligns across 9 bases. The CDR3 runs to 17 residues. V shed 0 bases and J 4 bases; nucleotides not matched to a gene: 7. Germline V lookup: CDR1 MNHEY, CDR2 SVGEGT. CDR3 residues: CASSYSAPSGVYNEQFF. The CDR3 DNA sequence: TGTGCCAGCAGTTACTCGGCCCCTAGCGGGGTATACAATGAGCAGTTCTTC.

This clonotype was picked up many times. The V call is TRBV3-1, the J call TRBJ2-5; D is possibly TRBD1 or TRBD2 (5 bases each). The CDR3 has 13 amino acids. V shed 4 bases and J shed 4 bases, with 10 bases lying between them. From germline, CDR1 is LGHDT and CDR2 YNNKEL (reference sequence). In DNA, the CDR3 is TGTGCCAGCAGCCGGGACCCCCCAGAGACCCAGTACTTC. This encodes CASSRDPPETQYF.

As to this clonotype: This could be a read error, since a much larger clone is one nucleotide away. The chain links TRBV19 to TRBJ1-5; D uncertain. Deletions cut 3 bases from V and 5 bases from J, with 8 bases between. CDR1 is LNHDA and CDR2 is SQIVND in the germline V gene (reference sequence). The CDR3 length is 13 residues. CDR3 protein: CASSIGRDQPQHF. In DNA, the CDR3 is TGTGCCAGTAGTATTGGCCGCGATCAGCCCCAGCATTTT.

This clonotype was detected many times. This chain links TRBV2 with TRBJ2-7; D unclear. The germline V gene encodes CDR1 SNHLY and CDR2 FYNNEI. Trimming stripped 7 bases from V and 2 bases from J, with 15 bases between. CDR3 size: 14 residues. In DNA, the CDR3 is TGTGCCAGCATGGAAAGGGTAACGGCCTACGAGCAGTACTTC. It is translated as CASMERVTAYEQYF.

This clonotype was observed many times. The chain uses TRBV2 and TRBJ2-7; tentatively, D is TRBD1 (6 bases). From germline, CDR1 is SNHLY and CDR2 FYNNEI. The CDR3 contains 14 residues. Trimming pared 6 bases from V and 6 bases from J, leaving 18 bases between. Here the CDR3 reads CASRKIPGDGEQYF. The CDR3 DNA reads as TGTGCCAGCAGGAAAATTCCAGGGGACGGCGAGCAGTACTTC.

CDR3 residues: CASTRGTSGGVEQFF. In nucleotides, the CDR3 is TGTGCCAGCACCAGAGGGACTAGCGGGGGGGTGGAGCAGTTCTTC. This chain links TRBV7-2 with TRBJ2-1; 16 bases match TRBD2. Looked up from germline, CDR1 is SGHTA and CDR2 is FQGNSA. CDR3 length: 15 residues. V was pared by 7 bases and J by 10 bases, with 7 bases of the junction left unmatched. Complete variable domain (other parts from reference TRBV7-2 and TRBJ2-1): GAGVSQSPSNKVTEKGKDVELRCDPISGHTALYWYRQSLGQGLEFLIYFQGNSAPDKSGLPSDRFSAERTGGSVSTLTIQRTQQEDSAVYLCASTRGTSGGVEQFFGPGTRLTVL.

The CDR3 DNA is TGTGCCAGCTCGGGACAGGGGATTTCACCCCTCCACTTT. It specifies CASSGQGISPLHF. This rearrangement joins TRBV18 to TRBJ1-6, with 10 positions matching TRBD1. After removal of 6 bases from V and 9 bases from J, the junction contained 2 bases not matched to a gene. The germline CDR1 and CDR2 sequences are KGHSH and LQKENI. The CDR3 is 13 amino acids.

This clonotype was found many times. This chain joins TRBV29-1 and TRBJ2-1, with a possible D match to TRBD2 (6 bases). With 3 bases removed from V and 6 bases from J, the gap between germline ends came to 15 bases. This CDR3 is 14 amino acids long. The germline CDR1 and CDR2 sequences are SQVTM and ANQGSEA. The DNA for the CDR3 is TGCAGCGTTGATTCACCAGGGCGGGGCAATGAGCAGTTCTTC. Translation gives CSVDSPGRGNEQFF.

This clonotype was detected ten times or more. The V call is TRBV6-6, the J call TRBJ2-2; maybe TRBD2 (5 bases). Germline V gene data show CDR1 as MNHNY and CDR2 as SVGAGI (reference sequence). The CDR3 has 12 residues. The germline V and J ends were trimmed by 6 bases and 5 bases, with 7 bases remaining between them. The CDR3 DNA is TGTGCCAGCAGCAGCGGTACCGGGGAGCTGTTTTTT. Encoded protein: CASSSGTGELFF.

This sequence joins TRBV30 and TRBJ2-7; D remains unclear. CDR1 GTSNPN and CDR2 SVGIG come from the germline V gene (reference sequence). The V end lost 2 bases, the J end lost 6 bases, and 20 bases lay between the germline ends. The CDR3 length is 15 residues. The chain's CDR3 is CAWSLIHVTPGEQYF. The CDR3 nucleotides are TGTGCCTGGAGTCTCATCCATGTGACCCCCGGCGAGCAGTACTTC.

CDR3 loop: CASSLLHGVNYGYTF. In DNA form, the CDR3 reads TGTGCCAGCAGCTTATTACATGGGGTTAACTATGGCTACACCTTC. The chain combines TRBV7-8 with TRBJ1-2; no definite D call. Trimming took 2 bases from V and 1 from J, leaving 11 bases between them. From germline, CDR1 is SGHVS and CDR2 FQNEAQ. This CDR3 has 15 residues. Using reference TRBV7-8 and TRBJ1-2 for the parts outside the CDR3, the full variable domain is GAGVSQSPRYKVAKRGQDVALRCDPISGHVSLFWYQQALGQGPEFLTYFQNEAQLDKSGLPSDRFFAERPEGSVSTLKIQRTQQEDSAVYLCASSLLHGVNYGYTFGSGTRLTVV.

This clonotype was found many times. The chain has TRBV7-2 and TRBJ2-7; a weak D match, TRBD2 (5 bases). This CDR3 has 14 residues. Trimming took 4 bases from V and 4 from J, leaving 14 bases between them. Germline assignment: CDR1 SGHTA and CDR2 FQGNSA. The CDR3 protein is CASSYRPRGYEQYF. CDR3 in DNA: TGTGCCAGCAGCTATAGGCCCCGGGGTTACGAGCAGTACTTC.

This clonotype was recorded many times. This sequence joins TRBV5-1 and TRBJ2-3; TRBD2 matches at 7 bases. From germline, CDR1 is SGHRS and CDR2 YFSETQ. This CDR3 contains 16 residues. Trimming took 4 bases from V and 4 from J; bases not matched to a gene: 12. The CDR3 loop reads CASSPWEGSGADTQYF. DNA of the CDR3: TGCGCCAGCAGCCCCTGGGAGGGTAGCGGCGCAGATACGCAGTATTTT.

This clonotype was seen repeatedly, ten times or more. The chain couples TRBV20-1 to TRBJ2-2; D unclear. This CDR3 contains 16 residues. CDR1 and CDR2 (germline): DFQATT, SNEGSKA (reference sequence). The V gene lost 6 bases and the J gene lost 4 bases, with 21 bases spanning the gap. The CDR3 DNA reads TGCAGTGCCTATACTGGCCCATCAATGGGCACCGGGGAGCTGTTTTTT. Translating it yields CSAYTGPSMGTGELFF.

This clonotype was recorded at least ten times. The V gene is TRBV5-1, the J gene TRBJ2-2, with TRBD2 matching 7 bases. The germline V gene encodes CDR1 SGHRS and CDR2 YFSETQ. The CDR3 spans 15 residues. Trimming at V came to 9 bases and at J to 2 bases, leaving 10 bases not matched to a gene. CDR3 in amino acids: CATGLEVGNTGELFF. For the CDR3, the DNA is TGCGCCACTGGACTAGAGGTCGGAAACACCGGGGAGCTGTTTTTT.

Many counts were recorded for this clonotype. V usage is TRBV15 and J usage is TRBJ2-3; 12 bases agree with TRBD1. Germline values: CDR1 LNHNV, CDR2 YYDKDF (reference sequence). With V trimmed by 1 base and J by 7 bases, 0 bases remained unmatched. The length of the CDR3 is 14 residues. The CDR3 sequence is CATSRGDRGHTQYF. In nucleotides, the CDR3 is TGTGCCACCAGCAGAGGGGACAGGGGGCATACGCAGTATTTT.